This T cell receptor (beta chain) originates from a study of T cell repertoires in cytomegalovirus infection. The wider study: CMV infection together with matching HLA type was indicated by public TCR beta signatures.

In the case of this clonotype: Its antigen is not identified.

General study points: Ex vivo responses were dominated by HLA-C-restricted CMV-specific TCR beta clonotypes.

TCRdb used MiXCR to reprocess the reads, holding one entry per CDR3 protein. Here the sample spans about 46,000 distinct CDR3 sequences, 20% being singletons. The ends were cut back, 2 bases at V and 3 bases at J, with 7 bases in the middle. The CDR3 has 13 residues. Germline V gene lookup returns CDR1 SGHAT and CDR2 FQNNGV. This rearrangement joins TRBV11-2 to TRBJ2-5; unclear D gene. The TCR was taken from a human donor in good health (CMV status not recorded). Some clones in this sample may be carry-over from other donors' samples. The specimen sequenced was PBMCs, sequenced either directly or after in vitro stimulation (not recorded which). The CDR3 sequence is CASSLQAKETQYF. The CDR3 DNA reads TGTGCCAGCAGCTTACAGGCTAAAGAGACCCAGTACTTC.